Following are 27 T cell receptor beta chains from one sample sequenced in a study of shared clonotypes between healthy human individuals. Clones were read by immunoSEQ multiplex PCR, and TCRdb kept only the in-frame ones, dropping some. The table records approximately 1,000,000 clones, about 80% of them present only once. Sequences were obtained from memory CD4+ T cells from PBMCs. Subset: CD45RA-negative fraction. The receptors come from a man between 18 and 35 years old in good health. Some clones in this sample may be carry-over from other donors' samples.

The rearrangement links TRBV6-6 to TRBJ2-7, with D perhaps matching TRBD2 (7 bases). CDR1 and CDR2 from the germline V gene are MNHNY and SVGAGI (reference sequence). Trimming cost V 0 bases and J 0 bases, with 9 bases left between them. CDR3 length: 15 residues. The CDR3 here is CASSYSGGASYEQYF. The CDR3 coding sequence is TGTGCCAGCAGTTACTCGGGGGGGGCCTCCTACGAGCAGTACTTC.

The chain uses TRBV18 and TRBJ1-4; no reliable D call. The CDR3 length is 14 residues. Per germline, CDR1 KGHSH and CDR2 LQKENI. V lost 1 base, J lost 5 bases, and 8 bases lay in between. The CDR3 bases are TGTGCCAGCTCACCACGGGCCAGAAATGAAAAACTGTTTTTT. Translation gives CASSPRARNEKLFF.

A few counts support this clone. The V gene is TRBV6-6, the J gene TRBJ2-7, with no clear D. The CDR3 extends over 13 amino acids. The V gene lost 2 bases and the J gene lost 2 bases, with 7 bases spanning the gap. Germline assignment: CDR1 MNHNY and CDR2 SVGAGI (reference sequence). CDR3 nucleotides: TGTGCCAGCAGTTACGCTAAGACCTACGAGCAGTACTTC. This translates into CASSYAKTYEQYF.

The J gene is TRBJ2-1, the V gene TRBV29-1; no definite D call. Germline V gene data show CDR1 as SQVTM and CDR2 as ANQGSEA. V lost 3 bases and J lost 3, with 12 bases in between. There are 14 residues in the CDR3. DNA of the CDR3: TGCAGCGTTGACGGTTCAGCAAACTACAATGAGCAGTTCTTC. Encoded protein: CSVDGSANYNEQFF.

This chain connects TRBV5-4 to TRBJ1-3, with unresolved D. Germline lookup yields CDR1 SGHNT and CDR2 YYREEE (reference sequence). V lost 3 bases to trimming and J lost 0 bases, with 10 bases between them. The CDR3 consists of 15 residues. CDR3: CASSSPQNSGNTIYF. The CDR3 nucleotides are TGTGCCAGCAGCTCGCCACAGAACTCTGGAAACACCATATATTTT.

This sequence joins TRBV7-2 and TRBJ2-5, with D possibly matching TRBD1 (5 bases). Germline V lookup: CDR1 SGHTA, CDR2 FQGNSA. With 1 base removed from V and 5 bases from J, the gap between germline ends came to 14 bases. The CDR3 spans 15 residues. CDR3 coding DNA: TGTGCCAGCAGCTTAGGAAGTTCCAGGGTGGAGACCCAGTACTTC. The encoded protein is CASSLGSSRVETQYF. Full variable domain (missing parts from reference TRBV7-2 and TRBJ2-5): GAGVSQSPSNKVTEKGKDVELRCDPISGHTALYWYRQSLGQGLEFLIYFQGNSAPDKSGLPSDRFSAERTGGSVSTLTIQRTQQEDSAVYLCASSLGSSRVETQYFGPGTRLLVL.

The chain has TRBV15 and TRBJ2-7, with D possibly TRBD2 on 5 matching bases. The CDR3 extends over 12 amino acids. Germline lookup yields CDR1 LNHNV and CDR2 YYDKDF (reference sequence). V shed 3 bases and J shed 6 bases, with 9 bases lying between them. CDR3 in DNA: TGTGCCACCAGCAGCGCCCGGGGCGAGCAGTACTTC. Amino acid sequence: CATSSARGEQYF.

The chain employs TRBV11-2 and TRBJ1-1; D not certain. Germline-derived CDR1 and CDR2 are SGHAT and FQNNGV. Trimming stripped 5 bases from V and 0 bases from J, with 13 bases between. This CDR3 region has 15 residues. The CDR3 protein is CASSPRTDLNTEAFF. The CDR3 bases are TGTGCCAGCAGCCCGAGGACGGACCTGAACACTGAAGCTTTCTTT.

In DNA form, the CDR3 reads TGTGCCAGTAGTACTCCCTCTGGGGCCAACGTCCTGACTTTC. Translation gives CASSTPSGANVLTF. This chain connects TRBV19 to TRBJ2-6; unclear D gene. The CDR3 extends over 14 amino acids. From germline, CDR1 is LNHDA and CDR2 SQIVND (reference sequence). Trimming shortened V by 4 bases and J by 0 bases, and 4 bases separated the two germline ends.

The CDR3 DNA follows: TGTGCCAGCAGCCTCCAGGGTTCTGGGGAAAAACTGTTTTTT. Amino acids: CASSLQGSGEKLFF. This rearrangement joins TRBV5-4 to TRBJ1-4; TRBD1 is a possible D gene (5 bases). CDR1 and CDR2 (germline): SGHNT, YYREEE (reference sequence). CDR3 length: 14 residues. Trimming took 4 bases from V and 8 from J, leaving 15 bases between them.

The rearrangement uses TRBV5-1 and TRBJ1-2; a possible D gene is TRBD1 (5 bases). This CDR3 is 13 amino acids long. V was shortened by 3 bases and J by 3 bases, with 9 bases between the two germline ends. Looked up from germline, CDR1 is SGHRS and CDR2 is YFSETQ. In DNA, the CDR3 is TGCGCCAGCAGCTACCAGGGAGACTATGGCTACACCTTC. Residues: CASSYQGDYGYTF. Filled out from reference TRBV5-1 and TRBJ1-2, the complete variable domain reads KAGVTQTPRYLIKTRGQQVTLSCSPISGHRSVSWYQQTPGQGLQFLFEYFSETQRNKGNFPGRFSGRQFSNSRSEMNVSTLELGDSALYLCASSYQGDYGYTFGSGTRLTVV.

This clone has only one observation. This chain connects TRBV19 to TRBJ1-5, with 8 bases lining up with TRBD1. The CDR3 sequence is 14 residues long. Germline V gene data show CDR1 as LNHDA and CDR2 as SQIVND (reference sequence). V was pared by 5 bases and J by 5 bases, with 5 bases of the junction left unmatched. CDR3 sequence: CASSPDRAYQPQHF. The CDR3 coding sequence is TGTGCCAGTAGTCCGGACAGGGCCTATCAGCCCCAGCATTTT. Supplemented by reference TRBV19 and TRBJ1-5, the full variable domain reads DGGITQSPKYLFRKEGQNVTLSCEQNLNHDAMYWYRQDPGQGLRLIYYSQIVNDFQKGDIAEGYSVSREKKESFPLTVTSAQKNPTAFYLCASSPDRAYQPQHFGDGTRLSIL.

This chain links TRBV2 with TRBJ1-5; D remains ambiguous. Between the trimmed V and J ends, which lost 7 bases and 3 bases, there was a span of 10 bases. Per germline, CDR1 SNHLY and CDR2 FYNNEI. The CDR3 loop spans 13 amino acids. For the CDR3, the DNA is TGTGCCAGCAAGGTCTGGTTCAATCAGCCCCAGCATTTT. It yields the protein CASKVWFNQPQHF.

This clone was picked up a small number of times. Other DNA sequences in this sample translate to the same CDR3. The chain combines TRBV2 with TRBJ1-1, with TRBD1 identical over 7 bases. Trimming removed 3 bases from V and 6 bases from J; junction bases left unmatched: 1. This CDR3 comprises 12 residues. The germline V gene encodes CDR1 SNHLY and CDR2 FYNNEI. The CDR3 here is CASSDRGPEAFF. In nucleotides, the CDR3 is TGTGCCAGCAGTGATAGGGGGCCTGAAGCTTTCTTT.

The chain recombines TRBV6-5 with TRBJ2-2; weak D call: TRBD2 (6 bases). Germline CDR1 MNHEY, CDR2 SVGAGI. The CDR3 runs to 16 residues. Trimming took 1 base from V and 1 from J, leaving 10 bases between them. CDR3 sequence reads: CASSYYGGGNTGELFF. The CDR3 region has the DNA TGTGCCAGCAGTTACTACGGGGGAGGGAACACCGGGGAGCTGTTTTTT.

In this sample, this clone turned up a few times. The V and J genes are TRBV5-1 and TRBJ1-1; TRBD1 is a possible D gene (5 bases). Trimming shortened V by 4 bases and J by 6 bases, and 16 bases separated the two germline ends. CDR3 length equals 14 residues. Germline V gene lookup returns CDR1 SGHRS and CDR2 YFSETQ. The CDR3 protein is CASSQLGQGAEAFF. CDR3 bases: TGCGCCAGCAGCCAACTGGGGCAGGGCGCTGAAGCTTTCTTT.

V gene TRBV5-1 combines with J gene TRBJ2-4; TRBD1 matches 10 bases. Germline CDR1 is SGHRS and CDR2 is YFSETQ. V was pared by 4 bases and J by 7 bases, with 5 bases of the junction left unmatched. The CDR3 is made up of 14 amino acids. The CDR3 spells CASSQGQGWNIQYF. Here the CDR3 DNA reads TGCGCCAGCAGCCAGGGACAGGGGTGGAACATTCAGTACTTC.

This clone has a count of ten or more. This chain uses TRBV9 with TRBJ1-1; TRBD1 matches 7 bases. V lost 0 bases to trimming and J lost 0 bases; unmatched junction nucleotides: 8. The CDR3 runs 17 residues. The V gene's germline CDR1 is SGDLS and CDR2 YYNGEE. The CDR3 protein is CASSVVGRGQMNTEAFF. The DNA of the CDR3 is TGTGCCAGCAGCGTAGTAGGGAGGGGGCAGATGAACACTGAAGCTTTCTTT.

As for this clone: Other nucleotide sequences in the sample specify the same CDR3. The chain combines TRBV5-1 with TRBJ1-2, with 9 bases identical to TRBD1. Unmatched junction bases numbered 3, after V lost 4 bases and J lost 2 bases. The CDR3 loop spans 14 amino acids. The V gene's germline CDR1 is SGHRS and CDR2 YFSETQ. The CDR3 DNA sequence: TGCGCCAGCAGCGCCGGACAGGGGAACTATGGCTACACCTTC. The encoded protein is CASSAGQGNYGYTF.

This chain joins TRBV7-2 and TRBJ1-3; tentative D call: TRBD1 (5 bases). The CDR3 extends over 15 amino acids. Looked up from germline, CDR1 is SGHTA and CDR2 is FQGNSA. Trimming shortened V by 2 bases and J by 0 bases, and 8 bases separated the two germline ends. CDR3 coding DNA: TGTGCCAGCAGCTTAACAGGCTACTCTGGAAACACCATATATTTT. Translated, it gives CASSLTGYSGNTIYF.

The rearrangement uses TRBV9 and TRBJ1-2, with a possible D match to TRBD1 (6 bases). V shed 1 base and J shed 8 bases, with 12 bases lying between them. The CDR3 covers 13 residues. The germline CDR1 and CDR2 sequences are SGDLS and YYNGEE. The CDR3 here is CASSVPGVEGYTF. The CDR3 DNA reads TGTGCCAGCAGCGTACCAGGGGTGGAGGGCTACACCTTC. Together with reference TRBV9 and TRBJ1-2, the CDR3 gives the full variable domain: DSGVTQTPKHLITATGQRVTLRCSPRSGDLSVYWYQQSLDQGLQFLIQYYNGEERAKGNILERFSAQQFPDLHSELNLSSLELGDSALYFCASSVPGVEGYTFGSGTRLTVV.

This chain connects TRBV19 to TRBJ1-2; no reliable D call. V lost 4 bases, J lost 6 bases, and 12 bases lay in between. Germline CDR1 LNHDA, CDR2 SQIVND (reference sequence). The CDR3 extends over 13 amino acids. The CDR3 region is CASSRHEEDGYTF. The DNA for the CDR3 is TGTGCCAGTAGTAGACACGAAGAAGATGGCTACACCTTC.

V gene TRBV7-2 combines with J gene TRBJ2-7; D perhaps matches TRBD2 (5 bases). The CDR3 covers 15 residues. The germline V gene encodes CDR1 SGHTA and CDR2 FQGNSA. Trimming shortened V by 5 bases and J by 3 bases, and 17 bases separated the two germline ends. The CDR3 loop is CASSPRSRDFYEQYF. Here the CDR3 DNA reads TGTGCCAGCAGCCCTCGATCCCGGGATTTCTACGAGCAGTACTTC.

In the case of this clone: Within the sample, other DNA sequences also encode this same CDR3. The rearrangement uses TRBV5-1 and TRBJ2-5; 15 bases map to TRBD2. The CDR3 length is 15 residues. V gave up 4 bases and J gave up 5 bases; unmatched junction bases: 3. In germline, CDR1 is SGHRS, CDR2 YFSETQ. Written as DNA, the CDR3 is TGCGCCAGCAGCGGGGGACTAGCGGGAGGCGAGACCCAGTACTTC. Amino acid sequence: CASSGGLAGGETQYF.

This clone appeared a single time. The genes are TRBV5-1 and TRBJ2-3; 12 nucleotides match TRBD1. The CDR3 is made up of 16 amino acids. Germline V lookup: CDR1 SGHRS, CDR2 YFSETQ. The J segment lost 4 bases and the V segment lost 4 bases, leaving 7 bases of the junction unmatched. CDR3 residues: CASSPGTGGGADTQYF. In nucleotides, the CDR3 is TGCGCCAGCAGCCCCGGGACAGGGGGCGGCGCAGATACGCAGTATTTT.

The chain employs TRBV4-2 and TRBJ2-5; the D is unclear. The CDR3 has 12 residues. Looked up from germline, CDR1 is LGHNA and CDR2 is YNFKEQ. V shed 3 bases and J shed 5 bases, with 7 bases lying between them. CDR3 sequence (DNA): TGTGCCAGCAGCCAGGATGTGGAGACCCAGTACTTC. This translates into CASSQDVETQYF.

The J gene is TRBJ2-6, the V gene TRBV27, with D possibly matching TRBD2 (5 bases). The V end was cut by 4 bases, the J end by 2 bases, with 12 bases between. The CDR3 totals 16 residues. Per the germline V gene, CDR1 is MNHEY and CDR2 is SMNVEV (reference sequence). CDR3 nucleotide sequence: TGTGCCAGCAGTTCGGGATCCCAGGCTGGGGCCAACGTCCTGACTTTC. It specifies CASSSGSQAGANVLTF. Drawing the rest from reference TRBV27 and TRBJ2-6, the complete variable domain is EAQVTQNPRYLITVTGKKLTVTCSQNMNHEYMSWYRQDPGLGLRQIYYSMNVEVTDKGDVPEGYKVSRKEKRNFPLILESPSPNQTSLYFCASSSGSQAGANVLTFGAGSRLTVL.